The entry below describes one T cell receptor (beta chain). The sample originates from a study of cytomegalovirus exposure and HLA in healthy donors. The CDR3 sequence is 16 residues long. With 2 bases clipped from V and 3 bases from J, the junction kept 1 base outside the gene matches. Germline V lookup: CDR1 MNHEY, CDR2 SMNVEV (reference sequence). The PCR made use of 60 Vbeta and 13 Jbeta primers. The method was immunoSEQ multiplex PCR; TCRdb's version includes in-frame clones alone and lacks a portion of them. The data contain about 150,000 clones, around 74% of them singletons. The sequencing input was PBMCs. This TCR came from a man aged 18 to 35 in good health and CMV-seronegative. This chain links TRBV27 with TRBJ2-6; TRBD2 aligns across 10 bases. The chain's CDR3 is CASSLLAGDGANVLTF. The CDR3 region has the DNA TGTGCCAGCAGTTTACTAGCGGGAGATGGGGCCAACGTCCTGACTTTC.